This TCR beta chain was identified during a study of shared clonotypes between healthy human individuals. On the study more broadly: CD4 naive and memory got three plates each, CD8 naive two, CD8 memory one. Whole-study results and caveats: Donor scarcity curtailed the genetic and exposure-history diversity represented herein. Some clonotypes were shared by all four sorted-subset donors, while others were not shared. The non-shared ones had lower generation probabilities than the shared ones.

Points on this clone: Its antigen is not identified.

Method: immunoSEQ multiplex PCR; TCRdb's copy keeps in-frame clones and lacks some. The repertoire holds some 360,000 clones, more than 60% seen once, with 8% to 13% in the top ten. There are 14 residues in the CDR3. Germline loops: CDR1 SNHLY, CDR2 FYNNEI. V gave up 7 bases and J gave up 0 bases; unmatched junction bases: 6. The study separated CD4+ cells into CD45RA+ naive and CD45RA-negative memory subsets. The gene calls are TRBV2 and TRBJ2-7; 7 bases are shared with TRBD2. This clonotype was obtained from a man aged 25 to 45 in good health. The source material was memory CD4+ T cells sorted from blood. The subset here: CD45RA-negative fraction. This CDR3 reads CASMAGVISYEQYF. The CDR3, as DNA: TGTGCCAGCATGGCGGGAGTTATCTCCTACGAGCAGTACTTC.